A single sample is the source of the 9 T cell receptor beta chains below, sequenced in a study of control samples from healthy donors and cancer patients. The data were produced by immunoSEQ multiplex PCR, yet TCRdb's version contains in-frame clones alone and is incomplete. Here the sample spans 100,000 to 150,000 clones, around 92% being singletons. Sequenced sample: PBMCs. These receptors originate from a man older than 75 with head and neck cancer.

The count of this clone is one. The V gene is TRBV19, the J gene TRBJ2-7; either TRBD1 or TRBD2 may supply D (5 bases each). Germline loops: CDR1 LNHDA, CDR2 SQIVND (reference sequence). V lost 3 bases and J lost 5, with 20 bases in between. The CDR3 is made up of 16 amino acids. As DNA, the CDR3 is TGTGCCAGTAGTATCGGGGTCAGGGTTTCCTTCGACGAGCAGTACTTC. Protein: CASSIGVRVSFDEQYF.

This rearrangement joins TRBV30 to TRBJ2-1; a weak D match, TRBD2 (6 bases). Trimming took off 5 bases at V and 8 bases at J, with 19 bases between the two ends. Germline V gene lookup returns CDR1 GTSNPN and CDR2 SVGIG (reference sequence). The CDR3 is 14 amino acids. CDR3 amino acids: CAWAVSGLKYEQFF. The CDR3 coding sequence is TGTGCCTGGGCGGTTTCGGGACTGAAGTATGAGCAGTTCTTC.

A single count supports this clone. Here the CDR3 reads CAWSPGSSQPQHF. CDR3 in DNA: TGTGCCTGGAGTCCCGGGTCTAGCCAGCCCCAGCATTTT. The chain combines TRBV30 with TRBJ1-5; D uncertain. The germline CDR1 and CDR2 sequences are GTSNPN and SVGIG (reference sequence). CDR3 size: 13 residues. V lost 2 bases, J lost 7 bases, and 12 bases lay in between.

The chain recombines TRBV12-1 with TRBJ2-1. TRBV12-1 is a pseudogene. The CDR3 extends over 16 amino acids. The CDR3 here is CASSEGRPPPYNEQFF. The CDR3 nucleotides are TGTGCCAGCAGCGAGGGACGGCCCCCCCCCTACAATGAGCAGTTCTTC.

The chain couples TRBV18 to TRBJ2-2; TRBD2 agrees at 8 bases. The CDR3 is made up of 16 amino acids. Germline CDR1 and CDR2: KGHSH and LQKENI. The ends lost 6 bases at V and 3 bases at J; junction bases unmatched: 9. Here the CDR3 reads CASSRGGSGDTGELFF. CDR3 coding DNA: TGTGCCAGCTCCCGCGGGGGGAGCGGAGACACCGGGGAGCTGTTTTTT.

The V gene is TRBV18, the J gene TRBJ1-6; weak D call: TRBD1 (5 bases). The V end lost 3 bases, the J end lost 5 bases, and 11 bases lay between the germline ends. The germline V gene encodes CDR1 KGHSH and CDR2 LQKENI. The CDR3 consists of 15 residues. The CDR3: CASSPTPGDNSPLHF. The CDR3 DNA follows: TGTGCCAGCTCACCCACCCCGGGGGATAATTCACCCCTCCACTTT.

A remark on this clone: Other nucleotide sequences from this sample produce the same CDR3. The chain couples TRBV27 to TRBJ1-2, with 11 bases that match TRBD1. This CDR3 contains 16 residues. Germline loops: CDR1 MNHEY, CDR2 SMNVEV (reference sequence). The V and J ends lost 6 bases and 1 base, in that order; junction bases with no gene match: 7. CDR3 sequence: CASSLAGTGGNYGYTF. CDR3 bases: TGTGCCAGCAGCCTAGCCGGGACAGGGGGTAACTATGGCTACACCTTC.

J is TRBJ2-3 and V is TRBV5-1; 10 nucleotides agree with TRBD2. V lost 1 base and J lost 5; bases outside the gene matches: 10. The CDR3 covers 17 residues. Germline assignment: CDR1 SGHRS and CDR2 YFSETQ. The CDR3 DNA reads as TGCGCCAGCAGCTTGTATCCGAGCGGGGGGGCCGGAGATACGCAGTATTTT. This gives the protein CASSLYPSGGAGDTQYF.

V is TRBV3-1 (or the pseudogene TRBV3-2) and J is TRBJ2-5; D is uncertain. From germline, CDR1 is LGHDT and CDR2 YNNKEL (reference sequence). The CDR3 totals 15 residues. The V end lost 2 bases, the J end lost 2 bases, and 12 bases lay between the germline ends. The CDR3 nucleotides read TGTGCCAGCAGCCAATCCTCGGCGGTACAAGAGACCCAGTACTTC. It encodes CASSQSSAVQETQYF.